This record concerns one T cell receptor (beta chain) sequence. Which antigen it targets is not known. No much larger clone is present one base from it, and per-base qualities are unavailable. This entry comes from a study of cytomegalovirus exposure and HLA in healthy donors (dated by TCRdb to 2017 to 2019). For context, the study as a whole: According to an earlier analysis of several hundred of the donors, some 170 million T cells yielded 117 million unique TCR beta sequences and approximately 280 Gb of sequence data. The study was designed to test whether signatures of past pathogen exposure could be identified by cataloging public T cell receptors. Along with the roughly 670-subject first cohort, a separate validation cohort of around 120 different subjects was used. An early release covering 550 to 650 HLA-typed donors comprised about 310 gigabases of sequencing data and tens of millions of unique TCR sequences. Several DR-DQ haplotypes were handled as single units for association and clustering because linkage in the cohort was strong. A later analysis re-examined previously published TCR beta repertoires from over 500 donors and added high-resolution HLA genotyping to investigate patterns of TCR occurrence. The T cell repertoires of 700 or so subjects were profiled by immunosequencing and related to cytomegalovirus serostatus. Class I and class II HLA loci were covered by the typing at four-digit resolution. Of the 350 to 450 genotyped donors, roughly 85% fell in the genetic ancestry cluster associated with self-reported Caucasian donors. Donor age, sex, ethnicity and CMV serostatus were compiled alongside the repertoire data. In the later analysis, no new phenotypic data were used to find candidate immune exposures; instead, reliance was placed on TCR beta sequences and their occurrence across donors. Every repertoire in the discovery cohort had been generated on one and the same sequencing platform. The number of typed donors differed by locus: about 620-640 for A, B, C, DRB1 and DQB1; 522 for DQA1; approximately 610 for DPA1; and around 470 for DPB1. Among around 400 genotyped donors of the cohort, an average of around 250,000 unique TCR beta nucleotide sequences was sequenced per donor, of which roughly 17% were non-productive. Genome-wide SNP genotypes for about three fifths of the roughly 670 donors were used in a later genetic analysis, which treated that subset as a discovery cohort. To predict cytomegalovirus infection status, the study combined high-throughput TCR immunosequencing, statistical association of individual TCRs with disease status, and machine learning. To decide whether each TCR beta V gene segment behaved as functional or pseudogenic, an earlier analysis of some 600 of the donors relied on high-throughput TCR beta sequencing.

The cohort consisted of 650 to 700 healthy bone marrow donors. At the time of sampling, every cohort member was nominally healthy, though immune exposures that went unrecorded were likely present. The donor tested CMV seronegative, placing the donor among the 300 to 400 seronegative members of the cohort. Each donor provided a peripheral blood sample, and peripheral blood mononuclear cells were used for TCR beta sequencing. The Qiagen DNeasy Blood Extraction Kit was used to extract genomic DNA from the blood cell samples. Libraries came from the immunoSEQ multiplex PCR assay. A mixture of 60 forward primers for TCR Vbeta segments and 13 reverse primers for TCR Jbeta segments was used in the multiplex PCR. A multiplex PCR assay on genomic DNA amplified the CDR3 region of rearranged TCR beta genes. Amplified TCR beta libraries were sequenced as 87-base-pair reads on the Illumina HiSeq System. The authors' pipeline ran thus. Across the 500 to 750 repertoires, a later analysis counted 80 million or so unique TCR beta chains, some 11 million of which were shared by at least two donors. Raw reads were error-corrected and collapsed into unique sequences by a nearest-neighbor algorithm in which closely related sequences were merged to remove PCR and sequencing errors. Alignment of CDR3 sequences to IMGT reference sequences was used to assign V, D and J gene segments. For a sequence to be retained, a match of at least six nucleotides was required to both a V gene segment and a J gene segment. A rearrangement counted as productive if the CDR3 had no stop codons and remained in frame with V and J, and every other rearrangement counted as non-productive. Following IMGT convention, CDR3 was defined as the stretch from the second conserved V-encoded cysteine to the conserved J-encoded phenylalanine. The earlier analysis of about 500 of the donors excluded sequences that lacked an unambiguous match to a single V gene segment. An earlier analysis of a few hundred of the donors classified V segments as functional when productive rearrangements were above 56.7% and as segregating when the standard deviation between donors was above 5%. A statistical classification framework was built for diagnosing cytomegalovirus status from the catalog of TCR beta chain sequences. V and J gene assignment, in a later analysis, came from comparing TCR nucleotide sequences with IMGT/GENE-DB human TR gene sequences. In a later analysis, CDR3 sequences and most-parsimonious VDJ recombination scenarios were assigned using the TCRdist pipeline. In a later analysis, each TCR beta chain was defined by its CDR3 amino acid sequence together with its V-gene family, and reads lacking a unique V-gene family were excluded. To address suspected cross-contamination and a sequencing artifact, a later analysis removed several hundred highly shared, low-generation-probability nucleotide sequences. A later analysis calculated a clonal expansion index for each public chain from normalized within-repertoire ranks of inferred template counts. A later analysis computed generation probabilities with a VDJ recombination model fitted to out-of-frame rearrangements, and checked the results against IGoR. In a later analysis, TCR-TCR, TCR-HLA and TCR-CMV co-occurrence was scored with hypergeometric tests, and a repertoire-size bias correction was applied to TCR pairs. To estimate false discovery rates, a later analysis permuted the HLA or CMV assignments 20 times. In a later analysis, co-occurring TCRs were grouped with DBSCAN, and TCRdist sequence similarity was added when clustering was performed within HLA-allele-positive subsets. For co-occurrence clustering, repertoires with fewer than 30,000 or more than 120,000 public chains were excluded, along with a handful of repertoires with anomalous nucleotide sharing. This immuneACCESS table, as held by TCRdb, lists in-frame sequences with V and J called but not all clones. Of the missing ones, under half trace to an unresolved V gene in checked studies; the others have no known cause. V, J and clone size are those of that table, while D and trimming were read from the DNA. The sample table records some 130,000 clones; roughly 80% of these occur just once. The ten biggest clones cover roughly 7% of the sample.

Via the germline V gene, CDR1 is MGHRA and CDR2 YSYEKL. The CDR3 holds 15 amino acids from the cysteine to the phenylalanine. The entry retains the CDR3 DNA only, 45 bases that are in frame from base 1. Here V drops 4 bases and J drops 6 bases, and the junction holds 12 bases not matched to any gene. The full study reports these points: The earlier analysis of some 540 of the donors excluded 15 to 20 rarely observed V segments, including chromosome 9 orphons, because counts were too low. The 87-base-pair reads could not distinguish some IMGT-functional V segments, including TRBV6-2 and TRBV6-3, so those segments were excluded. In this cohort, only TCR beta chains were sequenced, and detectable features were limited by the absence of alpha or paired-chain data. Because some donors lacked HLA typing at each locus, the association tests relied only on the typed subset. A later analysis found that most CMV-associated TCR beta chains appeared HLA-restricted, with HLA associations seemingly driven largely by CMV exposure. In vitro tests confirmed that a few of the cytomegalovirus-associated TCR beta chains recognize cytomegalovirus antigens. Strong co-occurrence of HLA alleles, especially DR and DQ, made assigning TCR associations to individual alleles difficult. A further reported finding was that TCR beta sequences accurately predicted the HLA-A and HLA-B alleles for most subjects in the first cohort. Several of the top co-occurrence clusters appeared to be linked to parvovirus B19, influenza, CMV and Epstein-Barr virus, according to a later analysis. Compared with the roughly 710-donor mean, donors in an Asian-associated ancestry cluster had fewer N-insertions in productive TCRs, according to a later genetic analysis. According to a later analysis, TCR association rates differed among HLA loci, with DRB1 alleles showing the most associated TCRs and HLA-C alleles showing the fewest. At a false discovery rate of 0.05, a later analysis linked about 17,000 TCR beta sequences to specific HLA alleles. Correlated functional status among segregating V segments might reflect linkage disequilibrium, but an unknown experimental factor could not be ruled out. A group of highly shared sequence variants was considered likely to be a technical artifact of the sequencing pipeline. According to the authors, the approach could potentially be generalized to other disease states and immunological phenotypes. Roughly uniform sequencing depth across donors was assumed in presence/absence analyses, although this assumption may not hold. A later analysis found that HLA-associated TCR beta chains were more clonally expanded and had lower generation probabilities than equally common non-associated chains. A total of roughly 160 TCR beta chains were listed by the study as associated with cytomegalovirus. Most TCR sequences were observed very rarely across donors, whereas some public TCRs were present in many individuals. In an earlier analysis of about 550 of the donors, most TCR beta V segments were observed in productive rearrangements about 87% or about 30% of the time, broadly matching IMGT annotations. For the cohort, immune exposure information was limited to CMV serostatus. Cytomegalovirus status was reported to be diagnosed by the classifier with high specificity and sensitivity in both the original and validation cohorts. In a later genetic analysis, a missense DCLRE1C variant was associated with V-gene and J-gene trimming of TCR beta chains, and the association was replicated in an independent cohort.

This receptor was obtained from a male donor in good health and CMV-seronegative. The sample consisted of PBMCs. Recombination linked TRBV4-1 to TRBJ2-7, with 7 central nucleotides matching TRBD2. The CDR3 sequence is CASSPDEGRVGEQYF. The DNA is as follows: TGCGCCAGCAGCCCAGACGAGGGGAGGGTAGGCGAGCAGTACTTC.